The clone carrying this TCR beta chain was detected many times. This sample was included in a study of blood T cells in healthy people across ages. Germline V CDR1 and CDR2: SQVTM, ANQGSEA. CDR3 length: 13 residues. Germline trimming cut 0 bases from V and 5 bases from J; bases unmatched to any gene: 4. Combining a sample-barcoded 5' primer with a J-beta primer mix, a second PCR ran for about 7 to 11 cycles. TCRdb analysed the 5' RACE reads with MiXCR anew, one entry per CDR3 protein. The repertoire holds approximately 850,000 distinct CDR3 sequences, 40% to 50% seen once, with around 18% in the top ten.

The clonotype comes from a man aged 55 to 70 in good health. This chain links TRBV29-1 with TRBJ2-7; 7 bases map to TRBD1. The sample taken for sequencing was blood. CDR3 sequence reads: CSVEDRGGNEQYF. The CDR3 DNA is TGCAGCGTTGAAGATCGAGGGGGCAACGAGCAGTACTTC.